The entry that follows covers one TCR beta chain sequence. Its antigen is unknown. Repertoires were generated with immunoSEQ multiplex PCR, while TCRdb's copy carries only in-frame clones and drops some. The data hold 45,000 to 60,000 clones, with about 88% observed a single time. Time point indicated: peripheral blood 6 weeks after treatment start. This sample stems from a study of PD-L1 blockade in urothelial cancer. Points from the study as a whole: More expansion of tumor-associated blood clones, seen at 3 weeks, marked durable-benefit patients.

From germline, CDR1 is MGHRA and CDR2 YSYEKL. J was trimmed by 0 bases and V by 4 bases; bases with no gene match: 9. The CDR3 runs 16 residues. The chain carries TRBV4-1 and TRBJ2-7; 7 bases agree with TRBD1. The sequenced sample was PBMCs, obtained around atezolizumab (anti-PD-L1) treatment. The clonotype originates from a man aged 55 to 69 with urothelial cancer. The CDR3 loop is CASSRDTTGSSYEQYF. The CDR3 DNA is TGCGCCAGCAGCCGCGACACGACAGGGAGCTCCTACGAGCAGTACTTC.